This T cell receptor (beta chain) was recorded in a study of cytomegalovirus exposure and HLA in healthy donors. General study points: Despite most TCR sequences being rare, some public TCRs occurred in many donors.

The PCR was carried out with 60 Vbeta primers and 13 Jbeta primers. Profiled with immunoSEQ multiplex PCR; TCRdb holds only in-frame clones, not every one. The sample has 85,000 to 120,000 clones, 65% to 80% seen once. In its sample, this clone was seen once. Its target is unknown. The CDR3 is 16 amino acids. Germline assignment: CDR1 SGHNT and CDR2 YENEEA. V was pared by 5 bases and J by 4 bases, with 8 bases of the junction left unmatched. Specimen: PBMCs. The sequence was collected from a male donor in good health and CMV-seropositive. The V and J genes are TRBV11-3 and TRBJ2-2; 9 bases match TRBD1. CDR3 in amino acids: CASSLPGQGGTGELFF. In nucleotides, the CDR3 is TGTGCCAGCAGCCTACCGGGACAGGGCGGCACCGGGGAGCTGTTTTTT.